This T cell receptor (beta chain) stems from a study of vaccination effects on CD4 cells after COVID-19. This clone was seen just once. Its antigen is still unknown. Profiled with immunoSEQ multiplex PCR; TCRdb holds only in-frame clones, not every one. The sample holds around 50,000 clones; 76% are singletons and the top ten take 5.5%. The germline V and J ends were trimmed by 3 bases and 9 bases, with 15 bases remaining between them. From germline, CDR1 is SGHRS and CDR2 YFSETQ. The CDR3 is 14 residues long. Sequencing followed a ViraFEST assay step that expanded antigen-specific CD4+ T cells with viral peptide pools. Scientists isolated CD4+ T cells after a roughly 10-day culture period ended. The person's infection with SARS-CoV-2, confirmed by PCR, took place between March and December 2020. Serving as negative control culture was an HIV-1 Nef peptide pool. Study results and caveats: Clones that were induced by infection or by vaccine showed marked contraction late after vaccination.

The specimen comprised CD4+ T cells from PBMCs cultured with HIV peptides, sampled before COVID-19 vaccination. Stated subset: HIV-1 Nef peptide pool negative control/reference culture. The TCR originated in a human donor who had a prior SARS-CoV-2 infection. The J gene is TRBJ1-4, the V gene TRBV5-1; tentative D call: TRBD1 (5 bases). CDR3 residues: CASSSGTDHQKLFF. The CDR3 region has the DNA TGCGCCAGCAGCTCCGGGACCGATCACCAAAAACTGTTTTTT.